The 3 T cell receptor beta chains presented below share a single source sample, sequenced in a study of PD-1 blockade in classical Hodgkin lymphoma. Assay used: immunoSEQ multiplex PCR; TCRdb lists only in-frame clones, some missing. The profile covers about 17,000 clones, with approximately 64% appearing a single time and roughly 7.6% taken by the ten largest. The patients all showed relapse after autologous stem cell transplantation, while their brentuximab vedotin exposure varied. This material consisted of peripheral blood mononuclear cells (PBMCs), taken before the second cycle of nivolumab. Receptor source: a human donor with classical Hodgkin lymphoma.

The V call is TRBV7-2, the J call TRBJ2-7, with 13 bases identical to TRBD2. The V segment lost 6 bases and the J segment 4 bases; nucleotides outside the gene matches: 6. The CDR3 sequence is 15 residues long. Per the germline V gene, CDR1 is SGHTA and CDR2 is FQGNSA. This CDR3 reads CASRPRLAGGYEQYF. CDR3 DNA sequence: TGTGCCAGCAGACCGAGACTAGCGGGAGGTTACGAGCAGTACTTC. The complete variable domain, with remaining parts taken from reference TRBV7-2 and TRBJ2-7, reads GAGVSQSPSNKVTEKGKDVELRCDPISGHTALYWYRQSLGQGLEFLIYFQGNSAPDKSGLPSDRFSAERTGGSVSTLTIQRTQQEDSAVYLCASRPRLAGGYEQYFGPGTRLTVT.

CDR3 residues: CASSPSRVGSRTDTQYF. CDR3 DNA sequence: TGTGCCAGCAGTCCCAGCCGGGTAGGAAGCAGGACAGATACGCAGTATTTT. This rearrangement joins TRBV27 to TRBJ2-3, with unresolved D. Germline lookup yields CDR1 MNHEY and CDR2 SMNVEV (reference sequence). The CDR3 is made up of 17 amino acids. The ends were cut back, 5 bases at V and 3 bases at J, with 21 bases in the middle.

CDR3 DNA sequence: TGTGCCAGCACCCTAGACAGCTTGAACACTGAAGCTTTCTTT. It codes for CASTLDSLNTEAFF. The V call is TRBV6-6, the J call TRBJ1-1, with D possibly matching TRBD1 (5 bases). The CDR3 consists of 14 residues. The germline gives CDR1 MNHNY, CDR2 SVGAGI (reference sequence). V was trimmed by 7 bases and J by 0 bases, leaving 12 bases between them.